This T cell receptor (beta chain) was retrieved from a study of T cell clusters in autoimmune cytopenias. This CDR3 has 15 residues. Per germline, CDR1 SNHLY and CDR2 FYNNEI. TRB was amplified by touch-down multiplex PCR, primer pools A and B combined. No DNA is given; TCRdb re-called the multiplex PCR reads and lists each CDR3 protein once. The sample table sets out about 7,500 distinct CDR3 sequences. TRB was amplified from roughly 250 ng of peripheral blood genomic DNA per sample. Overall study findings and caveats: The T cell clusters came from computational analysis alone and lack functional validation.

Concerning this clonotype itself: Its antigen is not known.

The same sample was also used in a study of T cell repertoires in aging, cancer and after chemotherapy. That study reports: Median generation probability rose over the chemotherapy interval in each cancer cohort, suggesting rebound thymic output.

Specimen: peripheral blood. This receptor was taken from a human donor with an autoimmune cytopenia or autoimmune hepatitis (not recorded which). The V call is TRBV2, the J call TRBJ2-7; TCRdb's D call of TRBD1 is untestable without DNA. The chain's CDR3 is CASSEDRGGAYEQYF.